The 11 T cell receptor beta chains in this list originate from one sample, sequenced in a study of neurological immune-mediated disorders (dated by TCRdb to about 2019). Library preparation was by 5' RACE. The instrument given in TCRdb is Illumina HiSeq 2500. Using fastp at Q25 and MiXCR, TCRdb reprocessed the public reads and kept productive beta chains. Each record represents a unique CDR3 protein, reported with the most common genes and DNA among its rows. This sample comprises about 38,000 distinct CDR3 sequences, 11% of them detected only once. The top ten clones comprise about 3.9% of the sample. What was sequenced was CD4+ T cells from blood. The receptor source for this set is a young woman with HTLV-1-associated myelopathy (HAM/TSP).

This clonotype was seen many times. The chain carries TRBV10-2 and TRBJ1-5; 8 bases align to TRBD1. Trimming took 3 bases from V and 2 from J; bases not matched to a gene: 3. This CDR3 comprises 15 residues. The germline V gene encodes CDR1 WSHSY and CDR2 SAAADI. CDR3 amino acids: CASSEADRGNQPQHF. CDR3 DNA: TGCGCCAGCAGTGAAGCGGACAGGGGCAATCAGCCCCAGCATTTT.

In regard to this clonotype: A junction end diverges from the germline sequence, so it may reflect a read error. J is TRBJ1-2 and V is TRBV7-9; D unresolved. The CDR3 loop spans 14 amino acids. CDR1 is SEHNR, CDR2 FQNEAQ, per germline (reference sequence). CDR3 amino acids: CASSRDGLDYGYSF. For the CDR3, the DNA is TGTGCCAGCAGCCGCGACGGGCTTGACTATGGCTACTCCTTC.

This clonotype came up many times. The genes are TRBV20-1 and TRBJ2-1, with D perhaps matching TRBD2 (6 bases). Per germline, CDR1 DFQATT and CDR2 SNEGSKA (reference sequence). V was clipped by 3 bases and J by 8 bases, with 17 bases between them. The CDR3 covers 14 residues. The CDR3, as DNA: TGCAGTGCTAGTGTGGGCTCCCGGGGGTATGAGCAGTTCTTC. The encoded protein is CSASVGSRGYEQFF.

This clonotype has a count of ten or more. J is TRBJ1-2 and V is TRBV6-5; TRBD1 aligns across 9 bases. The length of the CDR3 is 16 residues. V lost 4 bases, J lost 5 bases, and 11 bases stayed unmatched. Germline CDR1 reads MNHEY; CDR2 reads SVGAGI. The CDR3 is CASSSYPGQGNYGYTF. Written as DNA, the CDR3 is TGTGCCAGCAGTTCTTACCCCGGACAGGGGAATTATGGCTACACCTTC.

This clonotype came up many times. The CDR3 DNA reads TGTGCCAGCAGCTTATTACCCGGGACAGGGAATCAGCCCCAGCATTTT. Protein product: CASSLLPGTGNQPQHF. The chain recombines TRBV5-5 with TRBJ1-5; 9 bases map to TRBD1. This CDR3 is built from 16 residues. Germline-derived CDR1 and CDR2 are SGHKS and YYEKEE (reference sequence). The V gene end was trimmed by 2 bases and the J gene end by 4 bases; junction bases not matched to a gene: 7.

This clonotype was found many times. This chain connects TRBV12-3 or TRBV12-4 to TRBJ1-4, with D possibly matching TRBD1 (5 bases). CDR3 length equals 16 residues. Trimming took off 6 bases at V and 4 bases at J, with 18 bases between the two ends. In nucleotides, the CDR3 is TGTGCCAGCAGCCTCCTCTCGGGACTCTATAATGAAAAACTGTTTTTT. This gives the protein CASSLLSGLYNEKLFF.

This clonotype came up many times. The chain links TRBV6-1 to TRBJ2-1; TRBD2 agrees at 12 bases. Losses at the gene ends were 9 bases for V and 12 bases for J; bases not matched to a gene: 12. Germline V lookup: CDR1 MNHNS, CDR2 SASEGT. CDR3 length: 14 residues. The DNA of the CDR3 is TGTGCCAGTTGGGGGGCTAGCGGGGGGGCGGCGCAGTTCTTC. It encodes CASWGASGGAAQFF.

The table lists this clonotype with many counts. The V gene is TRBV5-6, the J gene TRBJ1-2; D is unresolved. The CDR3 sequence is 14 residues long. Germline CDR1 reads SGHDT; CDR2 reads YYEEEE. The V end lost 4 bases, the J end lost 1 base, and 11 bases lay between the germline ends. The CDR3 loop is CASSPGRLNYGYTF. DNA for the CDR3: TGTGCCAGCAGCCCCGGACGGCTTAACTATGGCTACACCTTC.

There are many counts of this clonotype. The chain has TRBV2 and TRBJ2-7, with a weak D call TRBD2 (6 bases). The CDR3 runs 13 residues. CDR1 and CDR2 from the germline V gene are SNHLY and FYNNEI. The germline V and J ends were trimmed by 5 bases and 4 bases, with 12 bases remaining between them. For the CDR3, the DNA is TGTGCCAGCAGTCTGTCAGGGAGGTACGAGCAGTACTTC. Amino acids: CASSLSGRYEQYF.

This clonotype was counted many times. The chain uses TRBV5-1 and TRBJ1-1; TRBD1 matches at 8 bases. Germline V gives CDR1 SGHRS, CDR2 YFSETQ. Germline trimming cut 0 bases from V and 3 bases from J; bases unmatched to any gene: 7. This CDR3 spans 16 amino acids. CDR3: CASSLGSQGADTEAFF. As DNA, the CDR3 is TGCGCCAGCAGCTTGGGGTCCCAGGGGGCAGACACTGAAGCTTTCTTT.

This clonotype has a count of ten or more. The chain links TRBV29-1 to TRBJ2-3; D gene ambiguous. The V end was cut by 6 bases, the J end by 0 bases, with 10 bases between. Germline V lookup: CDR1 SQVTM, CDR2 ANQGSEA. There are 13 residues in the CDR3. CDR3 sequence: CSVMITSTDTQYF. The CDR3, as DNA: TGCAGCGTCATGATTACTAGCACAGATACGCAGTATTTT.